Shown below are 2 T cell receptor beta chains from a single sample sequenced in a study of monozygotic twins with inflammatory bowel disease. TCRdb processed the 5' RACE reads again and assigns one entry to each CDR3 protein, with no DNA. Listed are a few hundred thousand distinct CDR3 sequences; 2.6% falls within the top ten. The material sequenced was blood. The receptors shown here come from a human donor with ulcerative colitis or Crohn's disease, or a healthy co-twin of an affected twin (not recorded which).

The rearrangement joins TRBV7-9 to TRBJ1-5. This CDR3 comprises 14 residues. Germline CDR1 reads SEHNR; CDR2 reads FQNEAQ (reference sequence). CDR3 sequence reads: CASSEDTHNQPQHF. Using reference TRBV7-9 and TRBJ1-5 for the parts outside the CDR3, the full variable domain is DTGVSQNPRHKITKRGQNVTFRCDPISEHNRLYWYRQTLGQGPEFLTYFQNEAQLEKSRLLSDRFSAERPKGSFSTLEIQRTEQGDSAMYLCASSEDTHNQPQHFGDGTRLSIL.

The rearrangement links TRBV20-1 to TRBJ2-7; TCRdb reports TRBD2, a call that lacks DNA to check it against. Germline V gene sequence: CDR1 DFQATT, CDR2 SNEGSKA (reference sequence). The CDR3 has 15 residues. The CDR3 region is CSARFSGGQAYEQYF.